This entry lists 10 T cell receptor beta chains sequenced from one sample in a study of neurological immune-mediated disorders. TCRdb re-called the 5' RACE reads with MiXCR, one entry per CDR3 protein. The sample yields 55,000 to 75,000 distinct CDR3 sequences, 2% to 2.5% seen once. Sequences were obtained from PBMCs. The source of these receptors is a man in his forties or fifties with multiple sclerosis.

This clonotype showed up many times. The CDR3 loop reads CAISEVRQGQGQETQYF. The CDR3 nucleotides are TGTGCCATCAGTGAAGTCAGACAGGGACAGGGCCAAGAGACCCAGTACTTC. The chain has TRBV10-3 and TRBJ2-5; 9 nucleotides agree with TRBD1. CDR3 length: 17 residues. In germline, CDR1 is ENHRY, CDR2 SYGVKD. V gave up 3 bases and J gave up 1 base; unmatched junction bases: 9.

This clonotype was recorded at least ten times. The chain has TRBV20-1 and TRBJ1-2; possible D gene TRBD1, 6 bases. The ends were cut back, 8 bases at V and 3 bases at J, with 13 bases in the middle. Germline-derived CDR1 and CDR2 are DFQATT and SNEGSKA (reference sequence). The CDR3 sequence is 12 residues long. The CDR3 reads CSPQGRDYGYTF. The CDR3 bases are TGCAGTCCACAGGGACGGGACTATGGCTACACCTTC.

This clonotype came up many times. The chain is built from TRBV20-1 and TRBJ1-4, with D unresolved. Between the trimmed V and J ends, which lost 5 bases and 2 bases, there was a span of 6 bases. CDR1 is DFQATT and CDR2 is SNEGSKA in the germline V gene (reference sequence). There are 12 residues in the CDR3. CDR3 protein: CSAGLTNEKLFF. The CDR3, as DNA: TGCAGTGCTGGCCTGACTAATGAAAAACTGTTTTTT.

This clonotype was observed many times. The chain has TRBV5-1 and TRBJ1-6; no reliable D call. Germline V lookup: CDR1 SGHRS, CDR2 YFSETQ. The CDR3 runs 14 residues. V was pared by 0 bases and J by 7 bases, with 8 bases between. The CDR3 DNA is TGCGCCAGCAGCTTGGGAGGACCGAATTCACCCCTCCACTTT. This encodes CASSLGGPNSPLHF.

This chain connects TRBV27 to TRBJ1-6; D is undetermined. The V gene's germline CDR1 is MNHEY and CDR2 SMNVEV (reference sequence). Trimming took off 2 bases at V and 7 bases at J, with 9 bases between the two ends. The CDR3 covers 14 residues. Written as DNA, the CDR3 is TGTGCCAGCAGTTTAGAGGGTTGGAATTCACCCCTCCACTTT. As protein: CASSLEGWNSPLHF.

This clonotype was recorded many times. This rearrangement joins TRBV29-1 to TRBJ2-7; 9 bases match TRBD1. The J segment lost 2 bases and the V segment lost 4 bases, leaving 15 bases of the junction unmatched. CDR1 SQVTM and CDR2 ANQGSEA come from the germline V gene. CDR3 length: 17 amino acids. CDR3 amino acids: CSVVGQGTALSPYEQYF. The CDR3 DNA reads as TGCAGCGTTGTAGGACAGGGGACTGCCTTGTCTCCCTACGAGCAGTACTTC.

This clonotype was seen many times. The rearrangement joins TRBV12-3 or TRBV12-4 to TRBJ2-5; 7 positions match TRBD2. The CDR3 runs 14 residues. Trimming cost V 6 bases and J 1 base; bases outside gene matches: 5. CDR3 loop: CASRPTGGQETQYF. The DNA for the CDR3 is TGTGCCAGCAGACCGACGGGGGGCCAAGAGACCCAGTACTTC.

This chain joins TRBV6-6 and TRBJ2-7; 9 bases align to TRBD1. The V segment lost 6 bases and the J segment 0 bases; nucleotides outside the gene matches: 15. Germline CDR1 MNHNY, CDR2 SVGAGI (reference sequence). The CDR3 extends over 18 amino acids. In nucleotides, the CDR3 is TGTGCCAGCAGCCGCCGGACAGGGGCAACGCCCGGCTCCTACGAGCAGTACTTC. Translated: CASSRRTGATPGSYEQYF.

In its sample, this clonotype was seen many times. Written as DNA, the CDR3 is TGTGCCAGCCGGCTGGGGGCTAGCAATCAGCCCCAGCATTTT. Protein: CASRLGASNQPQHF. J is TRBJ1-5 and V is TRBV6-1; a possible D gene is TRBD1 (6 bases). The germline CDR1 and CDR2 sequences are MNHNS and SASEGT. The CDR3 spans 14 residues. Trimming took off 8 bases at V and 0 bases at J, with 11 bases between the two ends.

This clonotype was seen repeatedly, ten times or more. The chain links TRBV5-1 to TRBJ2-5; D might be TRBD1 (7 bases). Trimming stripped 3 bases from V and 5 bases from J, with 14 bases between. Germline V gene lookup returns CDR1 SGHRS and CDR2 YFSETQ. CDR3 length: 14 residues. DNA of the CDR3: TGCGCCAGCAGCTCGGACAGGAGGGGGGAGACCCAGTACTTC. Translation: CASSSDRRGETQYF.